These 21 T cell receptor beta chains were sequenced from one sample in a study of cytomegalovirus exposure and HLA in healthy donors. Method: immunoSEQ multiplex PCR; TCRdb's copy keeps in-frame clones and lacks some. The sample has approximately 150,000 clones, approximately 91% seen once; the top ten hold about 3.5%. Sequenced material: PBMCs. The receptors were gathered from a woman aged 18-30 years in good health and CMV-seropositive.

The V gene is TRBV6-5, the J gene TRBJ1-1, with D hard to call. The CDR3 has 13 residues. The V gene's germline CDR1 is MNHEY and CDR2 SVGAGI. Trimming pared 5 bases from V and 3 bases from J, leaving 10 bases between. The CDR3 DNA reads TGTGCCAGCAGTCCGGAGGAGGACACTGAAGCTTTCTTT. This encodes CASSPEEDTEAFF.

This rearrangement joins TRBV27 to TRBJ1-4; D is perhaps TRBD1 (6 bases). In germline, CDR1 is MNHEY, CDR2 SMNVEV (reference sequence). Trimming removed 6 bases at V and 7 bases at J, with 15 bases between. The CDR3 totals 14 residues. This CDR3 is CASRVQGKGEKLFF. CDR3 nucleotides: TGTGCCAGCAGGGTACAGGGTAAAGGTGAAAAACTGTTTTTT. The whole variable domain, filled in from reference TRBV27 and TRBJ1-4, reads EAQVTQNPRYLITVTGKKLTVTCSQNMNHEYMSWYRQDPGLGLRQIYYSMNVEVTDKGDVPEGYKVSRKEKRNFPLILESPSPNQTSLYFCASRVQGKGEKLFFGSGTQLSVL.

V and J are TRBV5-4 and TRBJ2-3; TRBD1 aligns across 8 bases. This CDR3 has 13 amino acids. The V segment lost 7 bases and the J segment 3 bases; nucleotides outside the gene matches: 4. Per germline, CDR1 SGHNT and CDR2 YYREEE (reference sequence). CDR3 in amino acids: CASFTGGTDTQYF. The CDR3 DNA reads TGTGCCAGCTTCACAGGGGGTACAGATACGCAGTATTTT.

The chain joins TRBV2 to TRBJ2-5, with D possibly TRBD1 on 6 matching bases. The V gene's germline CDR1 is SNHLY and CDR2 FYNNEI. The CDR3 runs to 16 residues. Trimming removed 6 bases at V and 4 bases at J, with 21 bases between. This CDR3 is CASRPGHGWGRETQYF. CDR3 bases: TGTGCCAGCAGACCGGGACACGGATGGGGTCGAGAGACCCAGTACTTC.

V gene TRBV29-1 combines with J gene TRBJ1-3; the D is unclear. The germline V gene has CDR1 SQVTM and CDR2 ANQGSEA. This CDR3 comprises 14 residues. V was trimmed by 2 bases and J by 0 bases, leaving 8 bases between them. The CDR3 sequence: CSVETDHSGNTIYF. CDR3 bases: TGCAGCGTTGAAACAGATCACTCTGGAAACACCATATATTTT.

The chain links TRBV6-6 to TRBJ2-3; 8 bases line up with TRBD1. Looked up from germline, CDR1 is MNHNY and CDR2 is SVGAGI (reference sequence). J lost 1 base, V lost 6 bases, and 3 bases had no gene match. The CDR3 sequence is 14 residues long. The CDR3 bases are TGTGCCAGCAGCAAGGACAGGGGCACAGATACGCAGTATTTT. Its translation: CASSKDRGTDTQYF.

The J gene is TRBJ1-4, the V gene TRBV19; D remains ambiguous. CDR1 LNHDA and CDR2 SQIVND come from the germline V gene (reference sequence). The CDR3 has 14 residues. With 6 bases removed from V and 4 bases from J, the gap between germline ends came to 12 bases. CDR3 sequence (DNA): TGTGCCAGTAGCACCGGGTCTCTTAATGAAAAACTGTTTTTT. Translating it yields CASSTGSLNEKLFF.

The chain couples TRBV5-4 to TRBJ2-5, with a weak D call TRBD2 (6 bases). The CDR3 runs 14 residues. The V gene lost 5 bases and the J gene lost 2 bases, with 13 bases spanning the gap. Germline-derived CDR1 and CDR2 are SGHNT and YYREEE (reference sequence). The CDR3 sequence: CASRDGTRQETQYF. CDR3 nucleotide sequence: TGTGCCAGCAGAGATGGGACTCGTCAAGAGACCCAGTACTTC.

This clone occurred once. The chain combines TRBV2 with TRBJ2-1, with 8 bases lining up with TRBD1. Germline CDR1 and CDR2: SNHLY and FYNNEI. The CDR3 runs 15 residues. V was pared by 5 bases and J by 2 bases, with 5 bases of the junction left unmatched. The CDR3 sequence: CASSPGTGTYNEQFF. The CDR3 DNA sequence: TGTGCCAGCAGTCCAGGGACAGGAACCTACAATGAGCAGTTCTTC.

V is TRBV25-1 and J is TRBJ2-1; 7 bases map to TRBD2. The ends lost 4 bases at V and 15 bases at J; junction bases unmatched: 9. Germline V gene sequence: CDR1 MGHDK, CDR2 SYGVNS. The CDR3 extends over 12 amino acids. The CDR3 DNA sequence: TGTGCCAGCAGTGCATCGAGCGGGATTGGGTTCTTC. Translated: CASSASSGIGFF.

The rearrangement links TRBV30 to TRBJ2-7, with 8 nucleotides matching TRBD2. CDR3 size: 12 residues. Germline CDR1 and CDR2: GTSNPN and SVGIG (reference sequence). The ends lost 7 bases at V and 3 bases at J; junction bases unmatched: 5. The CDR3 protein is CAFSGNGYEQYF. Written as DNA, the CDR3 is TGTGCCTTTAGCGGGAATGGCTACGAGCAGTACTTC.

The chain recombines TRBV6-6 with TRBJ1-5; the match to TRBD1 covers 7 bases. Germline lookup yields CDR1 MNHNY and CDR2 SVGAGI (reference sequence). Trimming cost V 2 bases and J 0 bases; bases outside gene matches: 4. This CDR3 comprises 16 residues. For the CDR3, the DNA is TGTGCCAGCAGTTACCCGACAGGGAGTAGCAATCAGCCCCAGCATTTT. Translated: CASSYPTGSSNQPQHF.

The chain employs TRBV6-1 and TRBJ2-3, with TRBD1 matching 8 bases. CDR1 and CDR2 (germline): MNHNS, SASEGT. Trimming at V came to 7 bases and at J to 0 bases, leaving 6 bases not matched to a gene. The CDR3 consists of 15 residues. Written as DNA, the CDR3 is TGTGCCAGCACCAGTGGACAGGGTAGCACAGATACGCAGTATTTT. It specifies CASTSGQGSTDTQYF.

This clone is a singleton in its sample. The chain employs TRBV7-9 and TRBJ1-2; D is uncertain. Per germline, CDR1 SEHNR and CDR2 FQNEAQ (reference sequence). This CDR3 is built from 14 residues. Trimming left V 2 bases short and J 2 bases short, with 9 bases between. The CDR3 here is CASSLYPENYGYTF. The CDR3 nucleotides are TGTGCCAGCAGCTTATACCCTGAGAACTATGGCTACACCTTC.

The genes are TRBV11-3 and TRBJ2-5, with 12 bases aligning to TRBD2. The CDR3 is 17 amino acids. Germline trimming cut 3 bases from V and 5 bases from J; bases unmatched to any gene: 10. CDR1 is SGHNT and CDR2 is YENEEA in the germline V gene. The CDR3 here is CASSFFPLAGGGETQYF. The DNA of the CDR3 is TGTGCCAGCAGCTTCTTCCCACTAGCGGGAGGCGGGGAGACCCAGTACTTC.

The gene calls are TRBV5-8 and TRBJ1-5; no clear D. This CDR3 comprises 11 residues. V dropped 2 bases and J dropped 6 bases, with 3 bases sitting between them. Germline V gene sequence: CDR1 SGHTS, CDR2 YDEGEE. The CDR3 DNA follows: TGTGCCAGCAGCTTTATTCAGCCCCAGCATTTT. Translation: CASSFIQPQHF.

Only a few counts were recorded for this clone. The chain links TRBV19 to TRBJ1-1; 10 bases are shared with TRBD1. Germline V gene data show CDR1 as LNHDA and CDR2 as SQIVND (reference sequence). V dropped 7 bases and J dropped 4; count of bases not matched to a gene: 6. CDR3 length equals 14 residues. CDR3 residues: CASKDRGRLTEAFF. The CDR3 DNA is TGTGCCAGTAAGGACAGGGGGAGACTCACTGAAGCTTTCTTT. The entire variable domain, with the rest obtained from reference TRBV19 and TRBJ1-1, is as follows: DGGITQSPKYLFRKEGQNVTLSCEQNLNHDAMYWYRQDPGQGLRLIYYSQIVNDFQKGDIAEGYSVSREKKESFPLTVTSAQKNPTAFYLCASKDRGRLTEAFFGQGTRLTVV.

The chain is built from TRBV28 and TRBJ1-4, with TRBD1 as a possible D gene (6 bases). The CDR3 spans 15 residues. The V and J ends lost 3 bases and 7 bases respectively, with 15 bases between them. Germline V lookup: CDR1 MDHEN, CDR2 SYDVKM. Here the CDR3 DNA reads TGTGCCAGCAGTTTCCCTGTGGCAGGGGCTGAAAAACTGTTTTTT. As protein: CASSFPVAGAEKLFF. The full variable domain, its missing parts supplied by reference TRBV28 and TRBJ1-4, is DVKVTQSSRYLVKRTGEKVFLECVQDMDHENMFWYRQDPGLGLRLIYFSYDVKMKEKGDIPEGYSVSREKKERFSLILESASTNQTSMYLCASSFPVAGAEKLFFGSGTQLSVL.

The J gene is TRBJ1-5, the V gene TRBV28; the D is unclear. Germline V CDR1 and CDR2: MDHEN, SYDVKM. This CDR3 contains 14 residues. V lost 7 bases, J lost 6 bases, and 16 bases lay in between. CDR3: CASTLTRPIQPQHF. The CDR3 nucleotides read TGTGCCAGCACCCTGACACGACCGATTCAGCCCCAGCATTTT.

The chain combines TRBV6-1 with TRBJ1-2, with D possibly TRBD1 on 5 matching bases. This CDR3 region has 14 residues. The ends were cut back, 7 bases at V and 1 base at J, with 13 bases in the middle. Germline values: CDR1 MNHNS, CDR2 SASEGT. The CDR3 DNA follows: TGTGCCAGCACCCTCAGACAGCGTAACTATGGCTACACCTTC. Amino acid sequence: CASTLRQRNYGYTF.

A single count supports this clone. The chain uses TRBV18 and TRBJ2-2; TRBD1 matches 8 bases. From germline, CDR1 is KGHSH and CDR2 LQKENI. With 0 bases clipped from V and 2 bases from J, the junction kept 5 bases outside the gene matches. The CDR3 extends over 17 amino acids. The CDR3 sequence is CASSPPGRGRNTGELFF. As DNA, the CDR3 is TGTGCCAGCTCACCACCCGGCAGGGGGCGAAACACCGGGGAGCTGTTTTTT.